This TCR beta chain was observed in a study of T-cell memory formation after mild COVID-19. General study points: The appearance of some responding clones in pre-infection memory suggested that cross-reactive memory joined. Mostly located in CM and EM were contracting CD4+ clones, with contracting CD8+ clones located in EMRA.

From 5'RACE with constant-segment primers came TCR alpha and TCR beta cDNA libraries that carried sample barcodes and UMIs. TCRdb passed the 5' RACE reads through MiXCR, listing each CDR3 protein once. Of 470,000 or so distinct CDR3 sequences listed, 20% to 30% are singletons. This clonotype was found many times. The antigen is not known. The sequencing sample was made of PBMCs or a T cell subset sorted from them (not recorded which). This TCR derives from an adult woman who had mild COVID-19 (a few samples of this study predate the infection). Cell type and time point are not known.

The CDR3 sequence is CSVERAGGYTF. For the CDR3, the DNA is TGCAGCGTTGAAAGGGCAGGTGGCTACACCTTC. The chain combines TRBV29-1 with TRBJ1-2; D gene uncertain. Germline assignment: CDR1 SQVTM and CDR2 ANQGSEA. The CDR3 loop spans 11 amino acids. Trimming cost V 2 bases and J 7 bases, with 8 bases left between them.